These T cell receptor beta chains were read from a single sample in a study of identical twins. TCRdb fed the 5' RACE reads into MiXCR, producing one record per CDR3 protein. The sample yields 310,000 or so distinct CDR3 sequences, about 8.3% seen once. The same sample was also used in a study of yellow fever vaccine responses in identical twins.

Input material: memory (CD45RO+) T cells sorted from blood. The source of these receptors is a woman under 30 in good health. CDR3s include the opening cysteine and the closing phenylalanine or tryptophan. The D gene is left open where the match is weak. Some rows have no size entry. The others give once, few or many, or a class for an expanded clone.

CDR3 DNA,CDR3 protein,clone size,J gene,V gene,D gene
TGTGCCAGCGGGCAGAACTCCTACGAGCAGTACTTC,CASGQNSYEQYF,many,TRBJ2-7,TRBV7-6,-
TGTGCCAGCAGCCAAGATCTTGGCGGGCCTAGCACAGATACGCAGTATTTT,CASSQDLGGPSTDTQYF,few,TRBJ2-3,TRBV3-1,-
TGTGCCAGCAGCCCGTCCCATGACGGGAATTCACCCCTCCACTTT,CASSPSHDGNSPLHF,-,TRBJ1-6,TRBV5-5,-
TGTGCCAGCAGCCTCGGGACTAGCGGGTTGTCCTACGAGCAGTACTTC,CASSLGTSGLSYEQYF,-,TRBJ2-7,TRBV3-1,TRBD2
TGTGCCAGCAGCCCTCCGGCTCCGGAGACCCAGTACTTC,CASSPPAPETQYF,many,TRBJ2-5,TRBV28,-
TGTGCCAGTAGTATACGGCCAGATTTGGCGGCTTTCTTT,CASSIRPDLAAFF,few,TRBJ1-1,TRBV19,-
TGTGCCAGCAGCTCCCGGACGGGAAGGGGTGAGACCCAGTACTTC,CASSSRTGRGETQYF,few,TRBJ2-5,TRBV7-9,-
TGCAGTGCTAGAGATCAGGCAGCTCTACTAGCCAAAAACATTCAGTACTTC,CSARDQAALLAKNIQYF,many,TRBJ2-4,TRBV20-1,-
TGCGCCAGCAGCTCCCATCCACAGGGAGCTGATCTGGGGGCCAACGTCCTGACTTTC,CASSSHPQGADLGANVLTF,many,TRBJ2-6,TRBV5-1,-
TGCGCCAGCAGTGAGACGGCGGAGGTCGGCGGGGAGCTGTTTTTT,CASSETAEVGGELFF,many,TRBJ2-2,TRBV10-2,-
TGCGCCAGCAGCCAGGACAGAACCGCACATGAAAAACTGTTTTTT,CASSQDRTAHEKLFF,many,TRBJ1-4,TRBV4-1,-
TGTGCCAGCAGCCGCCCCCCTGGCGGTATCCCCAAGAGCACAGATACGCAGTATTTT,CASSRPPGGIPKSTDTQYF,once,TRBJ2-3,TRBV11-1,-
TGCACCAACGGGGCAGGGCTTAACTATGGCTACACCTTC,CTNGAGLNYGYTF,few,TRBJ1-2,TRBV20-1,-
TGCAGTGCAAAAACTAGCGGGGGGTCCTACAATGAGCAGTTCTTC,CSAKTSGGSYNEQFF,few,TRBJ2-1,TRBV20-1,TRBD2
TGTGCCAGCAGTTTAGGGCAGAGCACTAGCACAGATACGCAGTATTTT,CASSLGQSTSTDTQYF,many,TRBJ2-3,TRBV12-3/TRBV12-4,-
TGTGCCAGCAGCCCGGGACAGGGGGTACCCGGGGAGCTGTTTTTT,CASSPGQGVPGELFF,few,TRBJ2-2,TRBV7-8,TRBD1
TGTGCCAGCAGTGAATTGGGACAGGGCCGGCAGCCCCAGCATTTT,CASSELGQGRQPQHF,-,TRBJ1-5,TRBV2,TRBD1
TGTGCCAGCAGTTTGGAGGACAGATACAATGAGCAGTTCTTC,CASSLEDRYNEQFF,many,TRBJ2-1,TRBV28,-
TGTGCCAGCAGCTTGGGGTCTGCCACGTCCGGGGAGCTGTTTTTT,CASSLGSATSGELFF,many,TRBJ2-2,TRBV5-6,-
TGTGCCAGCCGGGGAGGCCCCGCAGCTAATGAAAAACTGTTTTTT,CASRGGPAANEKLFF,many,TRBJ1-4,TRBV27,-
TGTGCCAGCAGGCCGTGGGGGGCCAACGTCCTGACTTTC,CASRPWGANVLTF,once,TRBJ2-6,TRBV4-2,-
TGTGCCATCAGTACTGGGACTAGCGTAACCTACAATGAGCAGTTCTTC,CAISTGTSVTYNEQFF,many,TRBJ2-1,TRBV10-3,TRBD2
TGTGCCAGCAGTCCTTACTGGAATACGCAGTATTTT,CASSPYWNTQYF,-,TRBJ2-3,TRBV28,-
TGTGCCAGCAGTGCAAGCAGGACTTCCGATGAGCAGTTCTTC,CASSASRTSDEQFF,many,TRBJ2-1,TRBV25-1,-
TGTGCCATCATTGATTTTGATCGGGGAAATGAGCAGTTCTTC,CAIIDFDRGNEQFF,many,TRBJ2-1,TRBV10-3,-
TGCAGTGCTAGTGACAATCCCGGGACAGTTACGGCACCCCTCCACTTT,CSASDNPGTVTAPLHF,-,TRBJ1-6,TRBV20-1,TRBD1
TGTGCCAGCAGAACCGGGACAGGGCAAACCGGGGAGCTGTTTTTT,CASRTGTGQTGELFF,few,TRBJ2-2,TRBV28,TRBD1
TGTGCCAGCAGCTTCGGGACAGGGGAGTCCTACGAGCAGTACTTC,CASSFGTGESYEQYF,many,TRBJ2-7,TRBV5-6,TRBD1
TGCGCCAGCAGTACCGGGAGCTCCAATGAGCAGTTCTTC,CASSTGSSNEQFF,few,TRBJ2-1,TRBV5-1,-
TGTGCCATCAGTGGGGGAAGACGGGGGACTCCATACAATGAGCAGTTCTTC,CAISGGRRGTPYNEQFF,-,TRBJ2-1,TRBV10-3,-
TGTGCCAGCAGCGGCTCGGCAGGGCGGGAGGGGCAGTTCTTC,CASSGSAGREGQFF,-,TRBJ2-1,TRBV7-8,TRBD2
TGTGCCAGCACCGACAGGACCCAAGAGACCCAGTACTTC,CASTDRTQETQYF,many,TRBJ2-5,TRBV25-1,-
TGTGCCACCGCACGACCCGGGTCCCCAGATACGCAGTATTTT,CATARPGSPDTQYF,-,TRBJ2-3,TRBV15,-
TGTGCCAGCAGATTGGCACGGTGGCAAGAGACCCAGTACTTC,CASRLARWQETQYF,-,TRBJ2-5,TRBV5-6,-
TGTGCCAGCAGCTTGCTTCCGACAGGGGTAGATACGCAGTATTTT,CASSLLPTGVDTQYF,many,TRBJ2-3,TRBV5-5,TRBD1
TGTGCCAGCAGTGCGGGAGTCCTGCGGAACACCATATATTTT,CASSAGVLRNTIYF,many,TRBJ1-3,TRBV25-1,-
TGTGCCAGTAGTAAGACCTGGACAGGGGGCAATTCACCCCTCCACTTT,CASSKTWTGGNSPLHF,many,TRBJ1-6,TRBV19,TRBD1
TGCAGTGCTAGGGGGACTAGCGGGAGACTGGCCTACAATGAGCAGTTCTTC,CSARGTSGRLAYNEQFF,medium-sized,TRBJ2-1,TRBV20-1,TRBD2
TGTGCCAGCAGTTTTCGACTAGAAGATACGCAGTATTTT,CASSFRLEDTQYF,-,TRBJ2-3,TRBV28,-
TGTGCCAGCAGTCTCGACCAGTCCACCGGGGAGCTGTTTTTT,CASSLDQSTGELFF,few,TRBJ2-2,TRBV6-2/TRBV6-3,-
TGTGCCAGCAGCGTAAATGACCTCTATGGCTACACCTTC,CASSVNDLYGYTF,many,TRBJ1-2,TRBV6-1,-
TGTGCCAGCAGATTGGAACGGACCCTCCAAGAGACCCAGTACTTC,CASRLERTLQETQYF,-,TRBJ2-5,TRBV28,-
TGCGCCAGCAGCCTTGGAGAAACGGGATACGAGCAGTACTTC,CASSLGETGYEQYF,-,TRBJ2-7,TRBV4-1,-
TGCAGTGCCCGAACCGGGTCTTCTAACACCGGGGAGCTGTTTTTT,CSARTGSSNTGELFF,-,TRBJ2-2,TRBV20-1,-
TGTGCCAGCCGCCGGGACAGGGGGCTCAATGAGCAGTTCTTC,CASRRDRGLNEQFF,many,TRBJ2-1,TRBV25-1,TRBD1
TGTGCCAGCAGTGACGGCAGGAATGGCTACACCTTC,CASSDGRNGYTF,-,TRBJ1-2,TRBV2,-